This T cell receptor beta chain comes out of a study of T cell responses to AZD1222 COVID-19 vaccine. Regarding this clone: Antigen unknown.

Samples with a second dose at about 4 or about 12 weeks were pooled together. Study-level results: It was only six AZD1222 recipients who were seropositive at baseline. Donors skewed white British and female; clonal diversity was possibly underestimated.

Assay: immunoSEQ multiplex PCR; the TCRdb copy retains only in-frame clones and omits some. The sample shows 85,000 to 120,000 clones, around 90% of them seen only once. Specimen: peripheral blood, collected 28 days after the second AZD1222 dose. This clonotype originated in an adult who received the AZD1222 COVID-19 vaccine.

The CDR3 reads CASTQPARLEAFF. The CDR3 DNA reads as TGTGCCAGCACCCAACCGGCCAGACTTGAAGCTTTCTTT. This chain uses TRBV11-1 with TRBJ1-1; the D is unclear. The germline V gene has CDR1 SGHAT and CDR2 FQDESV (reference sequence). This CDR3 region has 13 residues. V was shortened by 7 bases and J by 7 bases, with 16 bases between the two germline ends.